This T cell receptor (beta chain) was found in a study of CD8+ T cells in alopecia areata. For the study at large: Each day, treated patients took oral tofacitinib twice, at 5 to 10 mg per dose.

V gave up 5 bases and J gave up 8 bases; unmatched junction bases: 9. This CDR3 is built from 14 residues. Looked up from germline, CDR1 is MNHEY and CDR2 is SMNVEV (reference sequence). Extracted from the samples, RNA was reverse transcribed into cDNA to serve as the sequencing template. Here immunoSEQ multiplex PCR was the method, and the copy in TCRdb shows in-frame clones only, minus some. The sample lists approximately 150,000 clones, about 70% occurring once. V and J are TRBV27 and TRBJ1-2; 9 bases map to TRBD1. The sequences come from CD8+ T cells sorted from blood, collected at week 0. This receptor was identified in a human donor with alopecia areata. The CDR3 is CASSNLQGAAGYTF. DNA for the CDR3: TGTGCCAGCAGTAACCTACAGGGGGCGGCGGGCTACACCTTC.